The subject of this entry is one TCR beta chain. Antigen unknown. These data come from a study of cytomegalovirus exposure and HLA in healthy donors. The PCR was carried out with 60 Vbeta primers and 13 Jbeta primers. Here immunoSEQ multiplex PCR was the method, and the copy in TCRdb shows in-frame clones only, minus some. Of about 110,000 clones listed, more than 65% are singletons. The CDR3 loop spans 15 amino acids. CDR1 and CDR2 from the germline V gene are KGHSH and LQKENI. Trimming removed 3 bases from V and 0 bases from J, with 9 bases in between. Overall study results and limits: About 87% or about 30% of the time was how often most TCR beta V segments were productive, according to an earlier analysis. Later examination showed HLA-associated TCR beta chains had greater clonal expansion than equally common others.

The receptor comes from a human donor in good health. The genes are TRBV18 and TRBJ1-3; no clear D gene. The sample taken for sequencing was PBMCs. The CDR3, as DNA: TGTGCCAGCTCACCGGAGAGATTCTCTGGAAACACCATATATTTT. This encodes CASSPERFSGNTIYF.